This T cell receptor beta chain was documented in a study of PD-L1 blockade in urothelial cancer. As for the study in general: Analysis of blood occurred 3 weeks (second dose) and 6 weeks after treatment start.

Time point meaning: pretreatment peripheral blood. Overall study results and limits: TCR clonality was measured in pretreatment peripheral blood. Clonality below the median predicted better survival. At 3 weeks on treatment, tumor-associated clones expanded more with durable benefit.

This clone came up once. The target antigen is unknown. Generated by immunoSEQ multiplex PCR, the TCRdb table keeps only in-frame clones and is missing some. The table has under 95,000 clones, over 75% seen once. The sequence derives from a man aged 55 to 70 with urothelial cancer. Source: PBMCs, taken around atezolizumab (anti-PD-L1) treatment.

CDR3 sequence: CASSFYGHYEQYF. The CDR3 DNA is TGTGCCAGCAGCTTCTACGGTCACTACGAGCAGTACTTC. The chain couples TRBV11-2 to TRBJ2-7; no clear D. Germline V gives CDR1 SGHAT, CDR2 FQNNGV. V lost 3 bases to trimming and J lost 3 bases, with 9 bases between them. The CDR3 has 13 residues.